The 26 T cell receptor beta chains listed next were all sequenced from one sample in a study of blood T cell repertoires in COVID-19. Clones were read by immunoSEQ multiplex PCR, and TCRdb kept only the in-frame ones, dropping some. This sample has about 280,000 clones; approximately 85% occur once, and the top ten carry approximately 9.9%. Material: peripheral blood. The origin of the receptors is a woman in her sixties or seventies with acute or convalescent COVID-19.

J is TRBJ2-2 and V is TRBV27; D possibly corresponds to TRBD2 (5 bases). V gave up 3 bases and J gave up 6 bases, with 14 bases separating them. This CDR3 contains 15 residues. Germline V CDR1 and CDR2: MNHEY, SMNVEV (reference sequence). Written as DNA, the CDR3 is TGTGCCAGCAGTTTGTCCGGAGGTGTGGCCGGGGAGCTGTTTTTT. It translates to CASSLSGGVAGELFF.

This clone has only one observation. The chain uses TRBV4-2 and TRBJ2-7; 9 bases agree with TRBD2. The V gene end was trimmed by 0 bases and the J gene end by 7 bases; junction bases not matched to a gene: 13. The CDR3 extends over 17 amino acids. CDR1 is LGHNA and CDR2 is YNFKEQ in the germline V gene. The chain's CDR3 is CASSQEATSGREWEQYF. The CDR3 nucleotides are TGTGCCAGCAGCCAAGAAGCGACTAGCGGACGAGAATGGGAGCAGTACTTC.

This clone was counted between two and nine times. The gene calls are TRBV5-1 and TRBJ2-4; D is possibly TRBD1 (6 bases). Germline assignment: CDR1 SGHRS and CDR2 YFSETQ. The CDR3 totals 12 residues. V was trimmed by 7 bases and J by 8 bases, leaving 13 bases between them. For the CDR3, the DNA is TGCGCCAGCGGCGATGCAGGGGACATTCAGTACTTC. Its protein product is CASGDAGDIQYF.

The CDR3 sequence: CASSPGTGGSPLHF. Here the CDR3 DNA reads TGTGCCAGCAGTCCCGGGACAGGGGGTTCACCCCTCCACTTT. The J gene is TRBJ1-6, the V gene TRBV6-5; 11 bases match TRBD1. V was pared by 5 bases and J by 9 bases, with 3 bases of the junction left unmatched. The CDR3 is 14 residues long. Germline V CDR1 and CDR2: MNHEY, SVGAGI.

V is TRBV2 and J is TRBJ2-5; 9 bases are shared with TRBD2. V trimming: 7 bases; J trimming: 1 base; junction bases outside the gene matches: 4. There are 14 residues in the CDR3. Germline loops: CDR1 SNHLY, CDR2 FYNNEI. The CDR3 nucleotides read TGTGCCAGCAATCTAGCGGGATTCCAAGAGACCCAGTACTTC. Translating gives CASNLAGFQETQYF.

The V and J genes are TRBV10-3 and TRBJ2-5; perhaps TRBD1 as D (7 bases). The CDR3 loop spans 12 amino acids. CDR1 and CDR2 from the germline V gene are ENHRY and SYGVKD. Trimming pared 10 bases from V and 7 bases from J, leaving 16 bases between. The DNA for the CDR3 is TGTGCCAGCGGGACAGACGAAGGGACCCAGTACTTC. This gives the protein CASGTDEGTQYF.

This rearrangement joins TRBV25-1 to TRBJ2-4; D perhaps matches TRBD1 (6 bases). The CDR3 length is 14 residues. V was clipped by 2 bases and J by 6 bases, with 11 bases between them. The germline V gene encodes CDR1 MGHDK and CDR2 SYGVNS. The CDR3 DNA follows: TGTGCCAGCAGTGAACCGGGACACTTAAACATTCAGTACTTC. Encoded protein: CASSEPGHLNIQYF.

CDR3 coding DNA: TGTGCCAGCAGTGTTAGATACGAGCAGTACTTC. Translated: CASSVRYEQYF. The V gene is TRBV6-2 or TRBV6-3, the J gene TRBJ2-7, with D unresolved. Germline V gene lookup returns CDR1 MNHEY and CDR2 SVGEGT. This CDR3 is 11 amino acids long. V was clipped by 5 bases and J by 4 bases, with 6 bases between them.

V and J are TRBV2 and TRBJ1-2, with D possibly TRBD1 on 5 matching bases. Per germline, CDR1 SNHLY and CDR2 FYNNEI. V lost 7 bases and J lost 3, with 12 bases in between. This CDR3 is built from 13 residues. The CDR3, as DNA: TGTGCCAGCATACAGGAACGGTACTATGGCTACACCTTC. Residues: CASIQERYYGYTF. The variable domain in full, completed from reference TRBV2 and TRBJ1-2, reads EPEVTQTPSHQVTQMGQEVILRCVPISNHLYFYWYRQILGQKVEFLVSFYNNEISEKSEIFDDQFSVERPDGSNFTLKIRSTKLEDSAMYFCASIQERYYGYTFGSGTRLTVV.

The chain carries TRBV19 and TRBJ1-2; 8 nucleotides line up with TRBD1. The CDR3 runs 13 residues. Germline V gene lookup returns CDR1 LNHDA and CDR2 SQIVND (reference sequence). Trimming at V came to 5 bases and at J to 8 bases, leaving 7 bases not matched to a gene. The CDR3 sequence is CASSPQGVQGYTF. DNA of the CDR3: TGTGCCAGTAGTCCACAGGGGGTCCAAGGCTACACCTTC.

The chain links TRBV28 to TRBJ1-2; D is perhaps TRBD1 (5 bases). CDR1 is MDHEN, CDR2 SYDVKM, per germline. The CDR3 length is 13 residues. V lost 7 bases and J lost 13, with 22 bases in between. CDR3 nucleotide sequence: TGTGCCAGCAAAAGGGGCGGTCGAGGTACGCTCACCTTC. It specifies CASKRGGRGTLTF.

V gene TRBV19 combines with J gene TRBJ2-1; D perhaps matches TRBD1 (6 bases). The length of the CDR3 is 15 residues. The germline CDR1 and CDR2 sequences are LNHDA and SQIVND (reference sequence). V was pared by 2 bases and J by 0 bases, with 8 bases between. The CDR3 spells CASSISGDSYNEQFF. The CDR3 region has the DNA TGTGCCAGTAGTATATCAGGGGACTCCTACAATGAGCAGTTCTTC.

The V gene is TRBV5-5, the J gene TRBJ2-2; D gene uncertain. Deletions cut 4 bases from V and 3 bases from J, with 7 bases between. CDR3 length equals 13 residues. CDR1 is SGHKS, CDR2 YYEKEE, per germline (reference sequence). The CDR3 spells CASSIQDTGELFF. DNA for the CDR3: TGTGCCAGCAGCATCCAGGACACCGGGGAGCTGTTTTTT.

The V gene is TRBV6-5, the J gene TRBJ2-5; TRBD2 matches at 8 bases. The CDR3 extends over 13 amino acids. The germline V gene encodes CDR1 MNHEY and CDR2 SVGAGI. CDR3 in amino acids: CTVTGGIEETQYF. The DNA for the CDR3 is TGTACCGTAACGGGGGGGATCGAGGAGACCCAGTACTTC.

This chain connects TRBV7-8 to TRBJ1-6, with D unclear. Trimming took off 5 bases at V and 7 bases at J, with 15 bases between the two ends. The CDR3 has 15 amino acids. Per the germline V gene, CDR1 is SGHVS and CDR2 is FQNEAQ. The CDR3 DNA follows: TGTGCCAGCAGCCCCACCCGGGGAGTGAATTCACCCCTCCACTTT. It encodes CASSPTRGVNSPLHF.

The chain joins TRBV2 to TRBJ2-7; D unclear. V dropped 5 bases and J dropped 3 bases, with 11 bases sitting between them. This CDR3 region has 13 residues. Germline CDR1 and CDR2: SNHLY and FYNNEI. CDR3 in amino acids: CASSPMHNYEQYF. The CDR3 DNA reads TGTGCCAGCAGTCCTATGCATAACTACGAGCAGTACTTC. The variable domain in full, with the rest retrieved from reference TRBV2 and TRBJ2-7, is EPEVTQTPSHQVTQMGQEVILRCVPISNHLYFYWYRQILGQKVEFLVSFYNNEISEKSEIFDDQFSVERPDGSNFTLKIRSTKLEDSAMYFCASSPMHNYEQYFGPGTRLTVT.

This chain uses TRBV28 with TRBJ2-7; 8 positions match TRBD1. CDR1 and CDR2 (germline): MDHEN, SYDVKM. After removal of 11 bases from V and 6 bases from J, the junction contained 18 bases not matched to a gene. The CDR3 is 15 amino acids. The CDR3 region has the DNA TGTGCCGCTTTAGCACATGGCCAGGGGGCGAGCGAGCAGTACTTC. This codes for CAALAHGQGASEQYF.

The genes are TRBV24-1 and TRBJ1-1; 9 bases agree with TRBD1. Germline values: CDR1 KGHDR, CDR2 SFDVKD. This CDR3 is 15 amino acids long. J was trimmed by 3 bases and V by 6 bases; bases with no gene match: 7. The CDR3 spells CATSPTDRGYTEAFF. The CDR3 DNA reads TGTGCCACCAGTCCAACGGACAGGGGATACACTGAAGCTTTCTTT.

The count of this clone is one. The chain recombines TRBV5-4 with TRBJ2-5; TRBD1 aligns across 7 bases. Germline V gives CDR1 SGHNT, CDR2 YYREEE (reference sequence). Losses at the gene ends were 3 bases for V and 0 bases for J; bases not matched to a gene: 8. The CDR3 runs to 16 residues. CDR3 nucleotides: TGTGCCAGCAGCTCGACAGGGTATCGCCACCAAGAGACCCAGTACTTC. Protein sequence: CASSSTGYRHQETQYF.

The chain carries TRBV29-1 and TRBJ2-3, with 7 bases that match TRBD1. Trimming at V came to 5 bases and at J to 1 base, leaving 9 bases not matched to a gene. Looked up from germline, CDR1 is SQVTM and CDR2 is ANQGSEA. This CDR3 spans 15 amino acids. CDR3 bases: TGCAGCGTTAATGGCAGACAGGGCCGCACAGATACGCAGTATTTT. Amino acid sequence: CSVNGRQGRTDTQYF.

The chain recombines TRBV2 with TRBJ2-2; TRBD1 might be the D (7 bases). Trimming cost V 4 bases and J 3 bases, with 15 bases left between them. Germline loops: CDR1 SNHLY, CDR2 FYNNEI. The CDR3 is 16 amino acids. The chain's CDR3 is CASSVGQGGHTGELFF. CDR3 coding DNA: TGTGCCAGCAGTGTCGGGCAGGGGGGACACACCGGGGAGCTGTTTTTT.

The chain employs TRBV6-6 and TRBJ2-2; possibly TRBD1 for D (5 bases). This CDR3 is built from 15 residues. Germline V gives CDR1 MNHNY, CDR2 SVGAGI (reference sequence). Trimming cost V 6 bases and J 4 bases, with 15 bases left between them. This CDR3 reads CASSHGQGGTGELFF. CDR3 DNA sequence: TGTGCCAGCAGCCACGGCCAGGGCGGCACCGGGGAGCTGTTTTTT.

The J gene is TRBJ2-2, the V gene TRBV5-1; no reliable D call. The V end was cut by 0 bases, the J end by 2 bases, with 8 bases between. Germline V gives CDR1 SGHRS, CDR2 YFSETQ. CDR3 size: 15 residues. CDR3 DNA: TGCGCCAGCAGCTTGGGCAGTCCCAACACCGGGGAGCTGTTTTTT. Its translation is CASSLGSPNTGELFF.

This chain links TRBV9 with TRBJ1-1; weak D call: TRBD1 (6 bases). V lost 2 bases to trimming and J lost 6 bases, with 14 bases between them. Germline assignment: CDR1 SGDLS and CDR2 YYNGEE. The CDR3 covers 14 residues. In DNA form, the CDR3 reads TGTGCCAGCAGCGTTGGGACATCCGGACCTGAAGCTTTCTTT. This codes for CASSVGTSGPEAFF.

The chain joins TRBV7-3 to TRBJ2-2, with TRBD2 matching over 7 bases. CDR1 is SGHTA, CDR2 FQGTGA, per germline. CDR3 length equals 15 residues. Trimming at V came to 2 bases and at J to 1 base, leaving 1 base not matched to a gene. CDR3 sequence reads: CASSLLAENTGELFF. The CDR3 region has the DNA TGTGCCAGCAGCTTACTAGCGGAGAACACCGGGGAGCTGTTTTTT.

This chain joins TRBV7-2 and TRBJ1-3; possible D gene TRBD1, 5 bases. V was trimmed by 2 bases and J by 0 bases, leaving 11 bases between them. Germline CDR1 reads SGHTA; CDR2 reads FQGNSA. The CDR3 has 16 residues. The CDR3, as DNA: TGTGCCAGCAGCTTACCCAGGGCCAGCTCTGGAAACACCATATATTTT. Translated, it gives CASSLPRASSGNTIYF.